This is a list of T cell receptor beta chains from one sample in a study of blood T cell repertoires in COVID-19. Sequenced by immunoSEQ multiplex PCR; TCRdb stores in-frame clones only, minus some. Of fewer than 300,000 clones listed, 88% are singletons. Material for sequencing was peripheral blood. Every receptor here comes from a woman aged 25 to 39 with acute or convalescent COVID-19. CDR3s include the opening cysteine and the closing phenylalanine or tryptophan. Fields, in order: V gene, J gene, D gene, clone size, CDR3 protein, CDR3 DNA. D genes are given only for firm matches. A clone size is listed for some rows: how often the clone was seen (once, few, many), or a class if it is expanded.

>TRBV3-1/TRBV3-2|TRBJ1-2|-|-
CASSQDLRNYGYTF
TGTGCCAGCAGCCAAGATCTCCGGAACTATGGCTACACCTTC
>TRBV7-9|TRBJ2-5|-|-
CASSPSPRQETQYF
TGTGCCAGCAGCCCCAGCCCTAGACAAGAGACCCAGTACTTC
>TRBV9|TRBJ2-5|-|-
CASSVSPQGMLETQYF
TGTGCCAGCAGCGTAAGTCCACAGGGTATGTTAGAGACCCAGTACTTC
>TRBV7-8|TRBJ1-1|TRBD1|-
CASSPIDRGDTEAFF
TGTGCCAGCAGCCCGATAGACAGGGGAGACACTGAAGCTTTCTTT
>TRBV19|TRBJ2-5|-|-
CASQVMDGVPGETQYF
TGTGCCAGCCAGGTGATGGATGGCGTACCGGGGGAGACCCAGTACTTC
>TRBV9|TRBJ1-2|-|once
CASSLQGWGYTF
TGTGCCAGCAGCTTACAGGGCTGGGGCTACACCTTC
>TRBV7-2|TRBJ2-7|TRBD2|-
CASSLDLAGVREQYF
TGTGCCAGCAGCTTAGATCTAGCGGGAGTAAGGGAGCAGTACTTC
>TRBV25-1|TRBJ2-7|TRBD2|-
CASSGTGTSGRAAYEQYF
TGTGCCAGCAGTGGGACCGGGACTAGCGGGAGGGCCGCCTACGAGCAGTACTTC
>TRBV19|TRBJ2-7|-|-
CASSISSDRYEQYF
TGTGCCAGTAGTATATCCTCAGATCGATACGAGCAGTACTTC
>TRBV6-2/TRBV6-3|TRBJ1-2|-|-
CASSYQRGRPQEYGYTF
TGTGCCAGCAGTTACCAAAGGGGCAGACCCCAAGAATATGGCTACACCTTC
>TRBV10-3|TRBJ1-5|TRBD1|-
CAISQTGGNQPQHF
TGTGCCATCAGTCAGACAGGGGGGAATCAGCCCCAGCATTTT
>TRBV6-5|TRBJ1-6|TRBD1|once
CASRPGDRNSPLHF
TGTGCCAGCAGGCCTGGGGACAGGAATTCACCCCTCCACTTT
>TRBV15|TRBJ1-2|TRBD1|-
CATSSNRGRGYTF
TGTGCCACCAGCAGCAACAGGGGTCGCGGCTACACCTTC
>TRBV3-1/TRBV3-2|TRBJ1-1|-|-
CASSHRQAGTEAFF
TGTGCCAGCAGCCATAGACAGGCGGGCACTGAAGCTTTCTTT
>TRBV19|TRBJ1-5|TRBD1|-
CASTGRRDRVMPQHF
TGTGCCAGTACCGGCCGCCGGGACAGGGTCATGCCCCAGCATTTT
>TRBV2|TRBJ2-1|TRBD2|few
CASSGTSGRFEQFF
TGTGCCAGCAGTGGGACTAGCGGGAGGTTTGAGCAGTTCTTC
>TRBV7-2|TRBJ2-5|TRBD2|-
CASSLSGSGQETQYF
TGTGCCAGCAGCTTAAGCGGGAGTGGGCAAGAGACCCAGTACTTC
>TRBV5-1|TRBJ2-2|-|-
CASSLGLAATGELFF
TGCGCCAGCAGCTTGGGATTAGCCGCGACCGGGGAGCTGTTTTTT
>TRBV24-1|TRBJ2-7|TRBD2|-
CATSAGTSGYEQYF
TGTGCCACCAGTGCCGGGACTAGCGGTTACGAGCAGTACTTC
>TRBV5-1|TRBJ2-5|-|-
CASSPGGPQETQYF
TGCGCCAGCAGCCCCGGGGGACCCCAAGAGACCCAGTACTTC
>TRBV9|TRBJ1-3|TRBD1|few
CASSEGSGQGTGNTIYF
TGTGCCAGCAGCGAAGGATCGGGACAGGGGACTGGAAACACCATATATTTT
>TRBV7-2|TRBJ2-3|TRBD2|-
CASSQTSGNPSDTQYF
TGTGCCAGCAGCCAGACTAGCGGTAACCCCAGCGATACGCAGTATTTT
>TRBV20-1|TRBJ1-1|-|-
CSVRGNTEAFF
TGCAGTGTCAGGGGGAACACTGAAGCTTTCTTT
>TRBV14|TRBJ2-3|-|-
CASSQVDGGTQYF
TGTGCCAGCAGCCAAGTAGACGGGGGTACGCAGTATTTT
>TRBV30|TRBJ2-7|TRBD2|-
CAGGGDSSYEQYF
TGTGCCGGCGGGGGGGACAGCAGCTACGAGCAGTACTTC
>TRBV9|TRBJ2-1|TRBD2|-
CASTPGGRGVNEQFF
TGTGCCAGCACCCCTGGCGGGAGAGGGGTCAATGAGCAGTTCTTC
>TRBV10-3|TRBJ2-1|TRBD2|-
CAISESLAGVNNEQFF
TGTGCCATCAGTGAGTCACTAGCGGGAGTGAATAATGAGCAGTTCTTC
>TRBV6-2/TRBV6-3|TRBJ2-7|TRBD1|-
CASSQGQVFYEQYF
TGTGCCAGCAGCCAGGGACAGGTATTCTACGAGCAGTACTTC
>TRBV30|TRBJ2-5|-|-
CAWRTGTHQETQYF
TGTGCCTGGAGGACCGGGACTCACCAAGAGACCCAGTACTTC
>TRBV5-1|TRBJ2-1|-|-
CASSLSEPSYNEQFF
TGCGCCAGCAGCTTGTCCGAGCCCTCCTACAATGAGCAGTTCTTC
>TRBV7-9|TRBJ2-1|TRBD2|-
CASSPGTSANNEQFF
TGTGCCAGCAGCCCGGGGACTAGCGCCAACAATGAGCAGTTCTTC
>TRBV4-2|TRBJ2-7|TRBD2|-
CASSQEGTSLTYEQYF
TGTGCCAGCAGCCAAGAGGGGACTAGCCTGACCTACGAGCAGTACTTC
>TRBV2|TRBJ2-7|-|-
CASNAGSNHYEQYF
TGTGCCAGCAATGCCGGGAGTAACCACTACGAGCAGTACTTC
>TRBV24-1|TRBJ2-1|TRBD2|-
CATSDPRLAGGPINEQFF
TGTGCCACCAGTGACCCAAGATTAGCGGGAGGGCCGATCAATGAGCAGTTCTTC
>TRBV29-1|TRBJ2-5|TRBD1|-
CSVVNRGETQYF
TGCAGCGTCGTGAACAGGGGAGAGACCCAGTACTTC
>TRBV19|TRBJ1-2|TRBD1|-
CASTGDRGYGYTF
TGTGCCAGTACTGGGGACAGGGGGTATGGCTACACCTTC
>TRBV3-1/TRBV3-2|TRBJ2-7|TRBD2|-
CASSHELAGSAYEQYF
TGTGCCAGCAGCCACGAGCTAGCGGGCTCCGCCTACGAGCAGTACTTC
>TRBV12-3/TRBV12-4|TRBJ1-4|-|-
CASSPLNEKLFF
TGTGCCAGCAGTCCATTGAATGAAAAACTGTTTTTT
>TRBV5-1|TRBJ2-7|TRBD2|few
CASSTGLASYEQYF
TGCGCCAGCAGCACAGGACTAGCTTCCTACGAGCAGTACTTC
>TRBV7-9|TRBJ1-6|-|-
CASSPRDINNSPLHF
TGTGCCAGCAGCCCCCGGGACATTAATAATTCACCCCTCCACTTT
>TRBV12-3/TRBV12-4|TRBJ2-3|TRBD2|-
CASGGRATDTQYF
TGTGCCAGCGGCGGGAGGGCAACAGATACGCAGTATTTT
>TRBV7-2|TRBJ2-2|TRBD2|-
CASSLGLAGVRTGELFF
TGTGCCAGCAGCTTGGGACTAGCGGGAGTTCGGACCGGGGAGCTGTTTTTT
>TRBV18|TRBJ2-1|-|once
CASSPAVGASYNEQFF
TGTGCCAGCTCACCTGCGGTTGGGGCCTCCTACAATGAGCAGTTCTTC
>TRBV19|TRBJ2-5|-|few
CASSMTAQETQYF
TGTGCCAGTAGTATGACAGCCCAAGAGACCCAGTACTTC
>TRBV7-6|TRBJ2-4|-|-
CASSLAPPLPGQPERAKNIQYF
TGTGCCAGCAGCTTAGCGCCTCCATTACCGGGACAACCGGAGAGGGCCAAAAACATTCAGTACTTC
>TRBV6-2/TRBV6-3|TRBJ2-1|-|once
CASSYSRGSPSSYNEQFF
TGTGCCAGCAGTTACTCTAGGGGGAGCCCCAGCTCCTACAATGAGCAGTTCTTC
>TRBV18|TRBJ1-5|-|-
CARAGGRNQPQHF
TGTGCCAGGGCCGGGGGGCGCAATCAGCCCCAGCATTTT
>TRBV2|TRBJ1-5|-|-
CASSVGMRGGQPQHF
TGTGCCAGCAGTGTCGGTATGAGGGGAGGACAGCCCCAGCATTTT
>TRBV5-5|TRBJ1-5|TRBD1|-
CASSEGQGRQPQHF
TGTGCCAGCAGCGAGGGACAGGGGAGACAGCCCCAGCATTTT
>TRBV7-6|TRBJ2-5|-|-
CASSSRGSGPPETQYF
TGTGCCAGCAGCTCCAGAGGTAGCGGACCCCCCGAGACCCAGTACTTC
>TRBV20-1|TRBJ2-3|-|-
CSASTDGGSGTDTQYF
TGCAGTGCTAGTACTGACGGAGGGAGCGGGACAGATACGCAGTATTTT
>TRBV6-1|TRBJ1-1|-|-
CASSEGFDRSEAFF
TGTGCCAGCAGTGAAGGTTTCGACAGGAGTGAAGCTTTCTTT
>TRBV23-1|TRBJ2-7|TRBD2|-
CASSQTRGWYYEQYF
TGCGCCAGCAGTCAAACGCGGGGGTGGTACTACGAGCAGTACTTC
>TRBV10-3|TRBJ2-7|-|-
CAISEEPGFNYEQYF
TGTGCCATCAGTGAGGAACCGGGTTTCAACTACGAGCAGTACTTC
>TRBV19|TRBJ1-5|TRBD1|-
CASSINEGQGAQPQHF
TGTGCCAGTAGTATTAATGAGGGACAGGGGGCGCAGCCCCAGCATTTT